The T cell receptor beta chain described here comes from a study of identical twins. Study outcomes and limitations: Fewer insertions characterized abundant cord blood beta clonotypes, whereas memory repertoires showed none. Zero-insertion results could be subject to partial confounding by invariant MAIT and iNKT cells. Instead of following the same donors, the conclusions were based on cross-sectional statistical analysis.

The CDR3 covers 15 residues. Germline loops: CDR1 MNHNY, CDR2 SVGAGI (reference sequence). Germline trimming cut 5 bases from V and 5 bases from J; bases unmatched to any gene: 8. On this clonotype itself: Its antigen is as yet unknown.

In TCRdb, the 5' RACE reads were re-called with MiXCR into one record per CDR3 protein. The sample holds 1.5 million to 2 million distinct CDR3 sequences, around a third seen once. The clonotype comes from a newborn girl in good health. The chain joins TRBV6-6 to TRBJ1-5; 8 bases map to TRBD1. The sample taken for sequencing was cord blood. The DNA of the CDR3 is TGTGCCAGCAGTCCGGGACAGGTTTTGTATCAGCCCCAGCATTTT. Its protein is CASSPGQVLYQPQHF.